The text below deals with one TCR beta chain. This specimen comes from a study of blood T cell repertoires in COVID-19. Study context: Spain, Italy and the United States supplied samples that represented acute and convalescent COVID-19.

Profiled with immunoSEQ multiplex PCR; TCRdb holds only in-frame clones, not every one. The repertoire holds about 160,000 clones, with 85% to 95% as singletons. Trimming took 1 base from V and 8 from J, leaving 9 bases between them. CDR3 size: 14 residues. Germline V gene data show CDR1 as LNHNV and CDR2 as YYDKDF (reference sequence). The V gene is TRBV15, the J gene TRBJ1-6, with D uncertain. The TCR sequence derives from an older woman with COVID-19, enrolled during active disease. Sequencing used peripheral blood. CDR3 nucleotide sequence: TGTGCCACCAGCAGAGGGGAGGTGGATTCACCCCTCCACTTT. Its translation is CATSRGEVDSPLHF.